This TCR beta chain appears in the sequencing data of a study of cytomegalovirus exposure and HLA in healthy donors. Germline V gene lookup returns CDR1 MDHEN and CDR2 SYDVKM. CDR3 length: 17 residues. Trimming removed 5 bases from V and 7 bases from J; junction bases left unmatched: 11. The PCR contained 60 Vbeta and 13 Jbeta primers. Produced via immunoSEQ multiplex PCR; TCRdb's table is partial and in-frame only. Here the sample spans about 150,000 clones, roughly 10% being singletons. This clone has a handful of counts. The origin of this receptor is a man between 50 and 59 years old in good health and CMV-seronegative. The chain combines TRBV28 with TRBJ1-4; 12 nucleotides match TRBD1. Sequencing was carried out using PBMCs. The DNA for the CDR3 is TGTGCCAGCAGTCACCGGGACAGGGGGCGCGGGAGTGAAAAACTGTTTTTT. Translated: CASSHRDRGRGSEKLFF.